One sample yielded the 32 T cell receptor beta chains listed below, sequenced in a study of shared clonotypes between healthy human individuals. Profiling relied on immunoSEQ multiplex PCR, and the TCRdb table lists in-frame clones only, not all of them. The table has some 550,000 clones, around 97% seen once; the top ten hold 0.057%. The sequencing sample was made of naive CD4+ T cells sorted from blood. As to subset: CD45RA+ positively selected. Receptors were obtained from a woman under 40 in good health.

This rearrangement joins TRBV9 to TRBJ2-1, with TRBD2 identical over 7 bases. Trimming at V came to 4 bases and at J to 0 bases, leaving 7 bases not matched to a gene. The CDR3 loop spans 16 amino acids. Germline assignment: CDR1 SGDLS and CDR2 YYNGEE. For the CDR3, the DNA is TGTGCCAGCAGCCTCCGACTAGCAAGCTCCTACAATGAGCAGTTCTTC. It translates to CASSLRLASSYNEQFF.

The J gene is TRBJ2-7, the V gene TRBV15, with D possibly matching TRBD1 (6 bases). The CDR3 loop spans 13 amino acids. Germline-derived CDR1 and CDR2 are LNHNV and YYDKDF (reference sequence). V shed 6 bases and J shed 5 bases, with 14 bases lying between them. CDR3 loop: CATSFSRDNEQYF. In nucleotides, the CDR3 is TGTGCCACCAGTTTTAGCAGGGACAACGAGCAGTACTTC.

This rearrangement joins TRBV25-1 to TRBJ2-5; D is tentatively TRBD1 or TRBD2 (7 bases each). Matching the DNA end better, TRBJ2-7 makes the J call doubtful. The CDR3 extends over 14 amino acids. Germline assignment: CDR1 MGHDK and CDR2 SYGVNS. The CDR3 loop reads CASSPAGGDGEQYF. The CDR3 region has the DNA TGTGCCAGCAGTCCAGCAGGGGGGGACGGCGAGCAGTACTTC.

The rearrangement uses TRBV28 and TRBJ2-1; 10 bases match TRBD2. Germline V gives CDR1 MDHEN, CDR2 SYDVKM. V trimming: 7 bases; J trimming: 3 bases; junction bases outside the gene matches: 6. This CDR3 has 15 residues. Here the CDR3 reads CASNSLAGLYNEQFF. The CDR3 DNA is TGTGCCAGCAATTCACTAGCGGGACTCTACAATGAGCAGTTCTTC.

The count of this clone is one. CDR3 nucleotide sequence: TGTGCCAGTAGTATAATGGGCGATACGAGCGCTTTCTTT. Residues: CASSIMGDTSAFF. The chain uses TRBV19 and TRBJ1-1; no definite D call. Per germline, CDR1 LNHDA and CDR2 SQIVND (reference sequence). The CDR3 contains 13 residues. Trimming cost V 2 bases and J 11 bases, with 15 bases left between them.

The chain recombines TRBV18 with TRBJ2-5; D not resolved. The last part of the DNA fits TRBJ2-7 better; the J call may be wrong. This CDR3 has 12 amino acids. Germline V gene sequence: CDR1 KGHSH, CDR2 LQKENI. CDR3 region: CASSSQSYEQYF. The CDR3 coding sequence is TGTGCCAGCTCCTCCCAAAGCTACGAGCAGTACTTC.

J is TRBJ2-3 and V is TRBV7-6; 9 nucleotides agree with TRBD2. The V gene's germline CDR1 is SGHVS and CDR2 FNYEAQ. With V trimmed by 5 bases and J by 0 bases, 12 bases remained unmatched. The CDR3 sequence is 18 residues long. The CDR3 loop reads CASSLGLAGLASTDTQYF. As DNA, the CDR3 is TGTGCCAGCAGCCTGGGGCTAGCGGGATTGGCTAGCACAGATACGCAGTATTTT.

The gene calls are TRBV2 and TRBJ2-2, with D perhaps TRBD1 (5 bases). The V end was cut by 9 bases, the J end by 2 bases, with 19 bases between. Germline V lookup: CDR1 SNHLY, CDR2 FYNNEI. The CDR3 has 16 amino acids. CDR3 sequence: CASRKGIGGNTGELFF. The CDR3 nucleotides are TGTGCCAGTCGGAAGGGGATTGGCGGAAACACCGGGGAGCTGTTTTTT.

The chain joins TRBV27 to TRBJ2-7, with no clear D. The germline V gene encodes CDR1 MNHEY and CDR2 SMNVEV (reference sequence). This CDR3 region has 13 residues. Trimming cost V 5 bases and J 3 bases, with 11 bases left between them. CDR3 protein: CASSITPFYEQYF. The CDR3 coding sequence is TGTGCCAGCAGTATTACTCCCTTCTACGAGCAGTACTTC.

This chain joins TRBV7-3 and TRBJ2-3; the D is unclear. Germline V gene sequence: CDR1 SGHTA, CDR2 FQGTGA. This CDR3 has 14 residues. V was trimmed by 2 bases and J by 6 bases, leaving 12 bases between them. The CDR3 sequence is CASSLGGPLDTQYF. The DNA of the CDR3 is TGTGCCAGCAGCTTAGGCGGCCCCCTGGATACGCAGTATTTT.

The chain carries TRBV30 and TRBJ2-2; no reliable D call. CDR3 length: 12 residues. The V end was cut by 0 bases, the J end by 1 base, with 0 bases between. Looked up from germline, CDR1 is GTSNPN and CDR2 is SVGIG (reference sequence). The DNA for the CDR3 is TGTGCCTGGAGTGTGAACACCGGGGAGCTGTTTTTT. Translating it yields CAWSVNTGELFF.

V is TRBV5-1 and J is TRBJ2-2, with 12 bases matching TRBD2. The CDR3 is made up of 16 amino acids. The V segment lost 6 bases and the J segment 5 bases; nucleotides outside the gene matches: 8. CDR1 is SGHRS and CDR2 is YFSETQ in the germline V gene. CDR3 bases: TGCGCCAGCACGGAGACTAGCGGGAGCGGGACCGGGGAGCTGTTTTTT. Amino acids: CASTETSGSGTGELFF.

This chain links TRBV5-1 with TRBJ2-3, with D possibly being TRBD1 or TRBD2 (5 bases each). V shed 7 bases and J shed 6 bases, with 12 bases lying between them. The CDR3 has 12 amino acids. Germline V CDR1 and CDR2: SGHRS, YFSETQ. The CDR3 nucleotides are TGCGCCAGCTCCGGGGCCAGGGATACGCAGTATTTT. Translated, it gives CASSGARDTQYF.

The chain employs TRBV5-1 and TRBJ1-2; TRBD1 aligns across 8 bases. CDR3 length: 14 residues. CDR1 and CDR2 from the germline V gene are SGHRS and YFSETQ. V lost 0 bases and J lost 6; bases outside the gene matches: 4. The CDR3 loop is CASSLETGENGYTF. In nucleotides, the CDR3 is TGCGCCAGCAGCTTGGAGACAGGGGAGAATGGCTACACCTTC.

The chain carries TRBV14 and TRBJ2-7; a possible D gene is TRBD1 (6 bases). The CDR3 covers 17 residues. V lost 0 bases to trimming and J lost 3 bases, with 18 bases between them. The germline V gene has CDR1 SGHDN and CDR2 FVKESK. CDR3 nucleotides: TGTGCCAGCAGCCAAGATACCCCTTGGACAGCCAACTACGAGCAGTACTTC. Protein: CASSQDTPWTANYEQYF. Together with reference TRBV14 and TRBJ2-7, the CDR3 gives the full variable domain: EAGVTQFPSHSVIEKGQTVTLRCDPISGHDNLYWYRRVMGKEIKFLLHFVKESKQDESGMPNNRFLAERTGGTYSTLKVQPAELEDSGVYFCASSQDTPWTANYEQYFGPGTRLTVT.

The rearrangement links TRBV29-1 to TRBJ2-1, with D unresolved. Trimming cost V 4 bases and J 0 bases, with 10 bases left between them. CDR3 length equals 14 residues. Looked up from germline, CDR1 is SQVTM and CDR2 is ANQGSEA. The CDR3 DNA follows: TGCAGCGTTGTAGGCCAGAGCTCCTACAATGAGCAGTTCTTC. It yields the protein CSVVGQSSYNEQFF.

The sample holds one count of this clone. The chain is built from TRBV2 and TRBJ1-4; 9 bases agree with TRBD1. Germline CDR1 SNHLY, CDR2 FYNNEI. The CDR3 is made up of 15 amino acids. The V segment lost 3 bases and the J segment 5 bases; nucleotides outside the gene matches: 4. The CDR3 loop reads CASSERTGVNEKLFF. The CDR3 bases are TGTGCCAGCAGTGAGAGGACAGGGGTCAATGAAAAACTGTTTTTT.

The CDR3 DNA follows: TGTGCCAGTAGTAACCGGGGACAGGGATACACAGATACGCAGTATTTT. Amino acids: CASSNRGQGYTDTQYF. The V and J genes are TRBV19 and TRBJ2-3, with 9 positions matching TRBD1. Trimming took 4 bases from V and 2 from J; bases not matched to a gene: 7. Germline CDR1 and CDR2: LNHDA and SQIVND (reference sequence). The CDR3 is 16 residues long.

CDR3 sequence reads: CASSLRPSGRASDTQYF. The CDR3 DNA sequence: TGCGCCAGCAGCTTGAGGCCTAGCGGGAGGGCCTCGGATACGCAGTATTTT. The chain carries TRBV5-1 and TRBJ2-3; TRBD2 matches 12 bases. CDR1 is SGHRS and CDR2 is YFSETQ in the germline V gene. V was clipped by 1 base and J by 6 bases; unmatched bases: 9. The length of the CDR3 is 17 residues. Full variable domain (rest looked up from reference TRBV5-1 and TRBJ2-3): KAGVTQTPRYLIKTRGQQVTLSCSPISGHRSVSWYQQTPGQGLQFLFEYFSETQRNKGNFPGRFSGRQFSNSRSEMNVSTLELGDSALYLCASSLRPSGRASDTQYFGPGTRLTVL.

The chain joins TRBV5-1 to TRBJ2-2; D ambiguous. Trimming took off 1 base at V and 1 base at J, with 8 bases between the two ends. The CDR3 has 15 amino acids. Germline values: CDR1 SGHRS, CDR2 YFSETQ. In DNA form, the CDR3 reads TGCGCCAGCAGCTTGAGCTATCGGAACACCGGGGAGCTGTTTTTT. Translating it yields CASSLSYRNTGELFF.

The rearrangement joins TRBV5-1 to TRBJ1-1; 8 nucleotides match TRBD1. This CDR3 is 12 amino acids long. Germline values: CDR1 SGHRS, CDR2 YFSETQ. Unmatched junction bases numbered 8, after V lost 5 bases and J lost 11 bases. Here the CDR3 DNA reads TGCGCCAGCAGTTTCGACAGGGGTCGGGCTTTCTTT. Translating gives CASSFDRGRAFF. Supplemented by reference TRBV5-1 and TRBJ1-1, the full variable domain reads KAGVTQTPRYLIKTRGQQVTLSCSPISGHRSVSWYQQTPGQGLQFLFEYFSETQRNKGNFPGRFSGRQFSNSRSEMNVSTLELGDSALYLCASSFDRGRAFFGQGTRLTVV.

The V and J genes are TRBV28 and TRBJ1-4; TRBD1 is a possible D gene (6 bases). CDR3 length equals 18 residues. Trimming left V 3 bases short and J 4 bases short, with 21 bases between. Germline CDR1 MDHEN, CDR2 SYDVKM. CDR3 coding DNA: TGTGCCAGCAGTTTTCTTGGGATCAAACAGGGACTTAATGAAAAACTGTTTTTT. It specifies CASSFLGIKQGLNEKLFF.

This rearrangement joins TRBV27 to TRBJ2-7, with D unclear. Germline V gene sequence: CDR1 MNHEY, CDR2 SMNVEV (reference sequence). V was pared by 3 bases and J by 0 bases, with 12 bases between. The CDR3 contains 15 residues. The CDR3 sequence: CASSFRRIHSYEQYF. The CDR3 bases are TGTGCCAGCAGTTTTCGGAGAATACACTCCTACGAGCAGTACTTC.

CDR3 bases: TGCAGCGTCAGAGCGGACAGATATCAGCCCCAGCATTTT. Amino acid sequence: CSVRADRYQPQHF. J is TRBJ1-5 and V is TRBV29-1; a possible D gene is TRBD1 (6 bases). Germline-derived CDR1 and CDR2 are SQVTM and ANQGSEA. The CDR3 covers 13 residues. V was clipped by 6 bases and J by 5 bases, with 14 bases between them. The full variable domain, with the rest looked up from reference TRBV29-1 and TRBJ1-5, is SAVISQKPSRDICQRGTSLTIQCQVDSQVTMMFWYRQQPGQSLTLIATANQGSEATYESGFVIDKFPISRPNLTFSTLTVSNMSPEDSSIYLCSVRADRYQPQHFGDGTRLSIL.

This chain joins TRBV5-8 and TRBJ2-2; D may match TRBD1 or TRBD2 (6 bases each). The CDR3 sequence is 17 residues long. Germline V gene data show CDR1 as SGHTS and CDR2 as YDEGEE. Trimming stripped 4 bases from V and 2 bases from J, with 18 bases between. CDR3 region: CASSGGPAGPNTGELFF. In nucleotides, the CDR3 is TGTGCCAGCAGCGGGGGCCCGGCGGGGCCTAACACCGGGGAGCTGTTTTTT.

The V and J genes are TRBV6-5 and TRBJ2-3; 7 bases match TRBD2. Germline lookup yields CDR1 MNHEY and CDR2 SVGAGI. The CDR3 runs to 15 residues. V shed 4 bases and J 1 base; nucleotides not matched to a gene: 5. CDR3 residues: CASSLERGGTDTQYF. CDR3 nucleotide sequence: TGTGCCAGCAGTTTGGAACGGGGGGGCACAGATACGCAGTATTTT.

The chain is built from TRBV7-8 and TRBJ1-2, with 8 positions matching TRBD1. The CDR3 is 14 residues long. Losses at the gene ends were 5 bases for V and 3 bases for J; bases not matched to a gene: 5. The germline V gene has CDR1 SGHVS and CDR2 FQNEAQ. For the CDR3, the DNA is TGTGCCAGCAGCGTAGGGACAGGCCACTATGGCTACACCTTC. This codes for CASSVGTGHYGYTF.

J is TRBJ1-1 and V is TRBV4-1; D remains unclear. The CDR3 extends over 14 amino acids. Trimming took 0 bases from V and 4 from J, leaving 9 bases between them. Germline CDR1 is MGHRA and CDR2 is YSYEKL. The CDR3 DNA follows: TGCGCCAGCAGCCAAGAGGAGGTGGGCACTGAAGCTTTCTTT. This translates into CASSQEEVGTEAFF.

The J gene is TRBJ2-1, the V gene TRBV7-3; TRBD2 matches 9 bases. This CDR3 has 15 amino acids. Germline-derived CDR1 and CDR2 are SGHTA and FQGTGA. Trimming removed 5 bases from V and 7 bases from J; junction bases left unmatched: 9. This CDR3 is CASSERGLAGNEQFF. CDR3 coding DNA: TGTGCCAGCAGCGAGAGGGGACTAGCTGGGAATGAGCAGTTCTTC.

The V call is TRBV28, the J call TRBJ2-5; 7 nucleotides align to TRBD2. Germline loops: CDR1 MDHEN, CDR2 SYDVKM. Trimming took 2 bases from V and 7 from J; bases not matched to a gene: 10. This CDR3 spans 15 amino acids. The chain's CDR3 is CASSLGGLDRGTQYF. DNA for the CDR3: TGTGCCAGCAGTTTAGGAGGACTAGATAGGGGGACCCAGTACTTC.

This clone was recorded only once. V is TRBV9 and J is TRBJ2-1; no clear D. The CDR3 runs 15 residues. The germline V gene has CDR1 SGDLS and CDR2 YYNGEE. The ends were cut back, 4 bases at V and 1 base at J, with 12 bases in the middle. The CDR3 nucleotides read TGTGCCAGCAGCCGCATTTTATCTTCCTACAATGAGCAGTTCTTC. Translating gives CASSRILSSYNEQFF. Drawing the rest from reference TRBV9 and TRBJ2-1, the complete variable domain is DSGVTQTPKHLITATGQRVTLRCSPRSGDLSVYWYQQSLDQGLQFLIQYYNGEERAKGNILERFSAQQFPDLHSELNLSSLELGDSALYFCASSRILSSYNEQFFGPGTRLTVL.

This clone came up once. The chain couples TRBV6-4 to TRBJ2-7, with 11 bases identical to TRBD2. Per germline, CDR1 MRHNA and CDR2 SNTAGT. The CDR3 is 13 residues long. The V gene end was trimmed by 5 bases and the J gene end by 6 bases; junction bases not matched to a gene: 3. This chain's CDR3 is CASSRLAGGEQYF. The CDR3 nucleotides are TGTGCCAGCAGTCGGCTAGCGGGAGGCGAGCAGTACTTC.